This T cell receptor (beta chain) was recovered during a study of T-cell memory formation after mild COVID-19. Study-wide points: Contracting clones, day 15 to 85, had balanced CD4/CD8, and later expanders favored CD4+.

This clonotype has a count of ten or more. Its antigen is unidentified. TCRdb fed the 5' RACE reads into MiXCR, producing one record per CDR3 protein. The data show about 200,000 distinct CDR3 sequences, 9% to 10% seen once. Per germline, CDR1 ENHRY and CDR2 SYGVKD. V dropped 3 bases and J dropped 5; count of bases not matched to a gene: 6. The CDR3 consists of 14 residues. This clonotype was obtained from a man aged 18 to 35 who had mild COVID-19 (a few samples of this study predate the infection). Cell type and time point are not known. The specimen was PBMCs or a T cell subset sorted from them (not recorded which). The chain employs TRBV10-3 and TRBJ2-7, with 8 bases matching TRBD1. In DNA form, the CDR3 reads TGTGCCATCAGTGACAGGCCAGGGGGCGACGAGCAGTACGTC. The encoded protein is CAISDRPGGDEQYV.